The present entry profiles one T cell receptor (beta chain) with its context. Its antigen is not known. This entry comes from a study of T cells in Graves' hyperthyroidism and ophthalmopathy. Trimming pared 3 bases from V and 6 bases from J, leaving 12 bases between. Germline V gene data show CDR1 as SQVTM and CDR2 as ANQGSEA. The CDR3 is made up of 12 amino acids. Uncontrolled infections, other autoimmune diseases, pregnancy or lactation led to exclusion of patients. Study conclusions and caveats: In validation, the model predicted ophthalmopathy. These predictions came a median about 6.2 months before onset. Blood also showed most of the thyroid clonotypes that were expanded above 0.001.

Authors of the study amplified TCR beta CDR3 regions from RNA transcripts. The HTBI primer set drove a first-round RT-PCR of the TCR CDR3. TCRdb reprocessed the multiplex PCR reads via MiXCR and lists one record per CDR3 protein. The top ten hold more than 4.5% of the sample, which has 350,000 to 500,000 distinct CDR3 sequences, about an eighth seen once. This chain uses TRBV29-1 with TRBJ2-7, with a tentative D call TRBD2 (6 bases). The source is a woman under 30 with Graves' hyperthyroidism. Sequencing used blood. The CDR3 nucleotides are TGCAGCGTTGAGGGTTGGAGGGGCGAGCAGTACTTC. Protein: CSVEGWRGEQYF.